This T cell receptor (beta chain) was documented in a study of technical replicates of blood from a few donors. Only in-frame clones appear in the TCRdb table, and some are missing; sequencing was by immunoSEQ multiplex PCR. Seen here are around 79,000 clones, around 90% observed once, and the top ten hold over 0.35%. The CDR3 consists of 15 residues. In germline, CDR1 is SGHNT, CDR2 YYREEE (reference sequence). V lost 2 bases to trimming and J lost 1 base; unmatched junction nucleotides: 2. The rearrangement uses TRBV5-4 and TRBJ2-3, with TRBD2 matching over 9 bases. This TCR came from a human donor in good health. Some clones in this sample may be carry-over from other donors' samples. The sequenced sample consisted of T cells isolated from PBMCs. CDR3 coding DNA: TGTGCCAGCAGCTTTCGGACTAGCGGCACAGATACGCAGTATTTT. This encodes CASSFRTSGTDTQYF.